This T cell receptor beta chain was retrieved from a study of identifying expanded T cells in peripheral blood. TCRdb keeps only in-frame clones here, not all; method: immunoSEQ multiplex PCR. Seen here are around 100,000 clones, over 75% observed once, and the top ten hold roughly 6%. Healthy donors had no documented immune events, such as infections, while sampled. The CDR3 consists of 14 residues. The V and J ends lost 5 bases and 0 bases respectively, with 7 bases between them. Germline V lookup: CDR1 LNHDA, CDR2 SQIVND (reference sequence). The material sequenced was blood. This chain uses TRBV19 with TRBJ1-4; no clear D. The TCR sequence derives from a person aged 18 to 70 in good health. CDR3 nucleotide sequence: TGTGCCAGTAGTTCGGCGGCAACTAATGAAAAACTGTTTTTT. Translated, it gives CASSSAATNEKLFF.